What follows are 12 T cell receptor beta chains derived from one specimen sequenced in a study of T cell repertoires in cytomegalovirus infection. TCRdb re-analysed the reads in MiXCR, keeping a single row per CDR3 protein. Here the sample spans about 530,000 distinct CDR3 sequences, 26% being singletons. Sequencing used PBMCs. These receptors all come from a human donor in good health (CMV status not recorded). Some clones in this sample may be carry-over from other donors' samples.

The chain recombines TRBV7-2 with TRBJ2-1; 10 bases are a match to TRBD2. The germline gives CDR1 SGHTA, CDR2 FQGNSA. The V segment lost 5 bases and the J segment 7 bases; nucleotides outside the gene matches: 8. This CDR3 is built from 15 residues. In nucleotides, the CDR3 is TGTGCCAGCAGCAATTTAGCGGGAGGAGCAAATGAGCAGTTCTTC. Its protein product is CASSNLAGGANEQFF. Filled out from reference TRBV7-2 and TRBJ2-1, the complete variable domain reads GAGVSQSPSNKVTEKGKDVELRCDPISGHTALYWYRQSLGQGLEFLIYFQGNSAPDKSGLPSDRFSAERTGGSVSTLTIQRTQQEDSAVYLCASSNLAGGANEQFFGPGTRLTVL.

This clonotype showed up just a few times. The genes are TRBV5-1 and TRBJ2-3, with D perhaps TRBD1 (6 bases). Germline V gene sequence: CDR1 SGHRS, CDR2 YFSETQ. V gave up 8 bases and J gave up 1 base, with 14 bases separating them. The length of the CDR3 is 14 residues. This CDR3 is CASGRDIGTDTQYF. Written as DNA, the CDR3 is TGCGCCAGTGGCCGGGACATCGGCACAGATACGCAGTATTTT.

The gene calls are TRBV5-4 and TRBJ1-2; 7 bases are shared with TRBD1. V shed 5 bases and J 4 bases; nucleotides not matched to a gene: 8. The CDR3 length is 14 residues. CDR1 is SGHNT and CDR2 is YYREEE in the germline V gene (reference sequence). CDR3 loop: CASRRSGGPYGYTF. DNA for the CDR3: TGTGCCAGCAGACGGTCAGGGGGTCCCTATGGCTACACCTTC.

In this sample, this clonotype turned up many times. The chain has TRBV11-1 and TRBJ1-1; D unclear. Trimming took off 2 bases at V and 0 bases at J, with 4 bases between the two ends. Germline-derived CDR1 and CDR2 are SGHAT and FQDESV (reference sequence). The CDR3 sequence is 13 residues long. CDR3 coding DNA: TGTGCCAGCAGCTTAATGTTGAACACTGAAGCTTTCTTT. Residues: CASSLMLNTEAFF.

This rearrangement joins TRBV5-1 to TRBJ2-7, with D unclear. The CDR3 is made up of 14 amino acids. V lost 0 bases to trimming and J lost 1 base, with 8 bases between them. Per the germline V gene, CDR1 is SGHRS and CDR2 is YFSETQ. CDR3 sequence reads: CASSLAAASYEQYF. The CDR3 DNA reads TGCGCCAGCAGCTTGGCGGCCGCGTCCTACGAGCAGTACTTC. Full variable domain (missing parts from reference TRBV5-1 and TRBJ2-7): KAGVTQTPRYLIKTRGQQVTLSCSPISGHRSVSWYQQTPGQGLQFLFEYFSETQRNKGNFPGRFSGRQFSNSRSEMNVSTLELGDSALYLCASSLAAASYEQYFGPGTRLTVT.

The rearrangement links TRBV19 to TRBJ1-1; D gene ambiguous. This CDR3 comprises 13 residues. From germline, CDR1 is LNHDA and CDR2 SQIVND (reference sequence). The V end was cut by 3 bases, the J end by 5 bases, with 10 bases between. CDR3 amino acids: CASSMGRLTEAFF. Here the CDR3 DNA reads TGTGCCAGTAGTATGGGGAGGCTGACTGAAGCTTTCTTT. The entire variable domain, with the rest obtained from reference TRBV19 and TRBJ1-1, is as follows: DGGITQSPKYLFRKEGQNVTLSCEQNLNHDAMYWYRQDPGQGLRLIYYSQIVNDFQKGDIAEGYSVSREKKESFPLTVTSAQKNPTAFYLCASSMGRLTEAFFGQGTRLTVV.

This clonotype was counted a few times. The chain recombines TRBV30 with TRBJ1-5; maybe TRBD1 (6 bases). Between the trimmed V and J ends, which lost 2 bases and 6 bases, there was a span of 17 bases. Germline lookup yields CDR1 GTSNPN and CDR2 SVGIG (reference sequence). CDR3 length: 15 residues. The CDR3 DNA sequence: TGTGCCTGGAGTCGGGGGCCCACTCGAGGTCAGCCCCAGCATTTT. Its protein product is CAWSRGPTRGQPQHF.

The CDR3 region is CASSLEFSAGGYSIYF. CDR3 bases: TGTGCCAGCAGCTTAGAGTTCTCCGCAGGGGGGTACTCCATATATTTT. V is TRBV7-8 and J is TRBJ1-3; 7 bases match TRBD1. Germline V lookup: CDR1 SGHVS, CDR2 FQNEAQ. This CDR3 is built from 16 residues. V was clipped by 1 base and J by 11 bases; unmatched bases: 14.

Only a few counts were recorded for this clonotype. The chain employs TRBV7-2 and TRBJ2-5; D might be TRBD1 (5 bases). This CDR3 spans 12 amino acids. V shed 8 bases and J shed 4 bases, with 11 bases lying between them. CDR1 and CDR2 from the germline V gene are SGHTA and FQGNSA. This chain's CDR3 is CASQGSRETQYF. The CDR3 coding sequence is TGTGCCAGCCAGGGAAGCCGAGAGACCCAGTACTTC.

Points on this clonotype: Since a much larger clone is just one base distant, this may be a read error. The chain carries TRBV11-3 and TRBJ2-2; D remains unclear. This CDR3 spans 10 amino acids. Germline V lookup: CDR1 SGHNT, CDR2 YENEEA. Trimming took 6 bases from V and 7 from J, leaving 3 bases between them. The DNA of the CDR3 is TGTGCCAGCAGGGGCGGGGAGCTGTTTTTT. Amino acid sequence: CASRGGELFF.

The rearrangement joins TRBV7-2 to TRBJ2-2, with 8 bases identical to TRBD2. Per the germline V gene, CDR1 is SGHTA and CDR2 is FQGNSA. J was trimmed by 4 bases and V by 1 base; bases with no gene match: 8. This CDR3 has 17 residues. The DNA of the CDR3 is TGTGCCAGCAGCTTAGAGCCAGCGGGAGTATCCACCGGGGAGCTGTTTTTT. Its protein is CASSLEPAGVSTGELFF.

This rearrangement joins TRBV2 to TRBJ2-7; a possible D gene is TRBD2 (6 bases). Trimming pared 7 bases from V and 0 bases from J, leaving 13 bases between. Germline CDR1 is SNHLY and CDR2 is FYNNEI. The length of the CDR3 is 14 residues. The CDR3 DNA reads TGTGCCAGCAAAAGACTAGTGAGCTCCTACGAGCAGTACGTC. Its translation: CASKRLVSSYEQYV.